These 13 T cell receptor beta chains originate from one sample sequenced in a study of blood T cell repertoires in COVID-19. Clones were sequenced by immunoSEQ multiplex PCR, and TCRdb holds only the in-frame ones, with some missing. The data contain some 340,000 clones, less than 85% of them seen just once; the ten biggest clones take up roughly 3.6%. Sequencing was carried out using peripheral blood. Every receptor here comes from a woman between 18 and 29 years old with acute or convalescent COVID-19.

The chain couples TRBV7-3 to TRBJ1-2; 12 bases match TRBD1. Per germline, CDR1 SGHTA and CDR2 FQGTGA. The CDR3 has 17 residues. Germline trimming cut 5 bases from V and 2 bases from J; bases unmatched to any gene: 9. CDR3 in amino acids: CASSPSGQGAVNYGYTF. CDR3 bases: TGTGCCAGCAGCCCCTCGGGACAGGGGGCTGTGAACTATGGCTACACCTTC. Drawing the rest from reference TRBV7-3 and TRBJ1-2, the complete variable domain is GAGVSQTPSNKVTEKGKYVELRCDPISGHTALYWYRQSLGQGPEFLIYFQGTGAADDSGLPNDRFFAVRPEGSVSTLKIQRTERGDSAVYLCASSPSGQGAVNYGYTFGSGTRLTVV.

This clone was detected once. J is TRBJ1-2 and V is TRBV4-1; no clear D. V was shortened by 0 bases and J by 8 bases, with 13 bases between the two germline ends. The CDR3 sequence is 14 residues long. The V gene's germline CDR1 is MGHRA and CDR2 YSYEKL. The CDR3 is CASSQDLESGGYTF. Here the CDR3 DNA reads TGCGCCAGCAGCCAAGATCTAGAGTCCGGAGGCTACACCTTC.

The rearrangement joins TRBV2 to TRBJ2-3; a weak D match, TRBD1 (6 bases). The germline V gene encodes CDR1 SNHLY and CDR2 FYNNEI. V gave up 8 bases and J gave up 0 bases, with 15 bases separating them. The CDR3 extends over 15 amino acids. CDR3 region: CASGRGRPSTDTQYF. The CDR3 nucleotides read TGTGCCAGCGGCAGGGGCAGACCTAGCACAGATACGCAGTATTTT.

The CDR3 sequence is CATSRVRTQNTEAFF. CDR3 in DNA: TGTGCCACCAGCAGAGTCCGGACTCAGAACACTGAAGCTTTCTTT. The rearrangement joins TRBV15 to TRBJ1-1; no firm D call. Germline CDR1 is LNHNV and CDR2 is YYDKDF (reference sequence). Trimming took 1 base from V and 1 from J, leaving 10 bases between them. This CDR3 region has 15 residues.

The chain carries TRBV27 and TRBJ2-3; 7 bases are shared with TRBD1. The length of the CDR3 is 15 residues. Germline V gene sequence: CDR1 MNHEY, CDR2 SMNVEV (reference sequence). The V and J ends lost 3 bases and 5 bases, in that order; junction bases with no gene match: 8. CDR3 bases: TGTGCCAGCAGTTTCCTCGGGACAGACAAAGATACGCAGTATTTT. Residues: CASSFLGTDKDTQYF.

This rearrangement joins TRBV30 to TRBJ2-7; 7 nucleotides agree with TRBD1. CDR1 and CDR2 (germline): GTSNPN, SVGIG (reference sequence). The CDR3 has 14 amino acids. V shed 0 bases and J 2 bases; nucleotides not matched to a gene: 4. The CDR3: CAWSVRDSAYEQYF. The CDR3 bases are TGTGCCTGGAGTGTACGGGACAGTGCCTACGAGCAGTACTTC.

V usage is TRBV10-1 and J usage is TRBJ2-3; 7 bases agree with TRBD2. Germline V CDR1 and CDR2: WNHNN, SYGVQD (reference sequence). The CDR3 spans 15 residues. The V gene end was trimmed by 5 bases and the J gene end by 1 base; junction bases not matched to a gene: 6. CDR3 protein: CASSRAGDGTDTQYF. The CDR3 DNA reads TGCGCCAGCAGTAGGGCGGGAGATGGCACAGATACGCAGTATTTT.

This chain joins TRBV5-6 and TRBJ2-7; a possible D gene is TRBD1 (6 bases). V was clipped by 4 bases and J by 3 bases, with 14 bases between them. The CDR3 covers 14 residues. CDR1 SGHDT and CDR2 YYEEEE come from the germline V gene. The CDR3 nucleotides are TGTGCCAGCAGCGAAGGGACACCATTCTACGAGCAGTACTTC. Protein sequence: CASSEGTPFYEQYF.

The rearrangement links TRBV19 to TRBJ1-5; TRBD1 might be the D (5 bases). The CDR3 runs 16 residues. V dropped 5 bases and J dropped 2 bases, with 16 bases sitting between them. The germline V gene has CDR1 LNHDA and CDR2 SQIVND (reference sequence). The CDR3 here is CASSPPGRGGNQPQHF. The CDR3 DNA follows: TGTGCCAGTAGTCCCCCGGGTCGGGGGGGCAATCAGCCCCAGCATTTT. The variable domain in full, with the rest retrieved from reference TRBV19 and TRBJ1-5, is DGGITQSPKYLFRKEGQNVTLSCEQNLNHDAMYWYRQDPGQGLRLIYYSQIVNDFQKGDIAEGYSVSREKKESFPLTVTSAQKNPTAFYLCASSPPGRGGNQPQHFGDGTRLSIL.

The V call is TRBV24-1, the J call TRBJ2-3; 9 bases match TRBD1. Germline CDR1 and CDR2: KGHDR and SFDVKD. Trimming removed 7 bases from V and 4 bases from J; junction bases left unmatched: 2. The CDR3 extends over 13 amino acids. The CDR3 is CATRDRGADTQYF. In DNA, the CDR3 is TGTGCCACCAGGGACAGGGGTGCAGATACGCAGTATTTT.

This chain uses TRBV2 with TRBJ1-2; D gene uncertain. Germline V gives CDR1 SNHLY, CDR2 FYNNEI. V was trimmed by 7 bases and J by 3 bases, leaving 15 bases between them. The CDR3 loop spans 14 amino acids. The CDR3 protein is CASTMNVADYGYTF. The DNA of the CDR3 is TGTGCCAGCACTATGAACGTAGCAGACTATGGCTACACCTTC.

The genes are TRBV6-5 and TRBJ2-1; a weak D match, TRBD1 (6 bases). Per germline, CDR1 MNHEY and CDR2 SVGAGI. This CDR3 is built from 12 residues. V dropped 6 bases and J dropped 13 bases, with 16 bases sitting between them. CDR3 protein: CASSGRGTGQFF. The CDR3 bases are TGTGCCAGCAGCGGCAGGGGAACTGGCCAGTTCTTC.

The chain recombines TRBV12-3 or TRBV12-4 with TRBJ2-1; TRBD2 is a possible D gene (6 bases). V was shortened by 9 bases and J by 5 bases, with 11 bases between the two germline ends. This CDR3 comprises 12 residues. CDR3 nucleotide sequence: TGTGCCAGTCACCAGCGGGACAATGAGCAGTTCTTC. Encoded protein: CASHQRDNEQFF.